These T cell receptor beta chains were read from a single sample in a study of blood T cell repertoires in COVID-19. The assay was immunoSEQ multiplex PCR, and TCRdb's table has in-frame clones only and misses some. The data show more than 95,000 clones, approximately 90% seen once. Sequenced input: peripheral blood. These receptors were collected from a human donor in a cohort sampled during active COVID-19. Each CDR3 is given with its conserved first and last residue. A D gene is named only where the DNA matches it firmly. Size tells how often a clone was seen (once, few, many) or the class of an expanded clone, and some rows leave it out.

DNA	CDR3	V	J	D	size
TGTGCCAGCAGTCCCCGCGGACTCCAGGGGGAGACCCAGTACTTC	CASSPRGLQGETQYF	TRBV28	TRBJ2-5	NA	NA
TGTGCCAGCTCGACTAGCGGGTACAATGAGCAGTTCTTC	CASSTSGYNEQFF	TRBV18	TRBJ2-1	TRBD2	NA
TGTGCCAGCAGTAAAGTGGGGACTTGGGGCTACACCTTC	CASSKVGTWGYTF	TRBV6-2/TRBV6-3	TRBJ1-2	NA	NA
TGTGCCAGCTCACCTACGACAGGGAACACTGAAGCTTTCTTT	CASSPTTGNTEAFF	TRBV18	TRBJ1-1	NA	once
TGTGCCAGCAGCCTGTATTCTTCGGGGGTTAACACCGGGGAGCTGTTTTTT	CASSLYSSGVNTGELFF	TRBV11-3	TRBJ2-2	NA	NA
TGTGCCAGCAGTTCACTAGGTGCTAGCACAGATACGCAGTATTTT	CASSSLGASTDTQYF	TRBV28	TRBJ2-3	NA	NA
TGTGCCAGCAGGACAGGGCTTGGTCTAGAAAAACTGTTTTTT	CASRTGLGLEKLFF	TRBV28	TRBJ1-4	TRBD1	NA
TGTGCCAGCAGCCAAGATAGTTCGAGAGAGACCCAGTACTTC	CASSQDSSRETQYF	TRBV3-1/TRBV3-2	TRBJ2-5	NA	NA
TGTGCCAGCAGCTTAGGCCCGTATGGCGGGACTAGTGAGGAGGAGACCCAGTACTTC	CASSLGPYGGTSEEETQYF	TRBV11-2	TRBJ2-5	TRBD2	NA
TGTGCCAGCAGCTTAATTGCGGATTCACCCCTCCACTTT	CASSLIADSPLHF	TRBV7-2	TRBJ1-6	NA	NA
TGTGCCAGCAGTCCTCCTAGCGGGTACAATGAGCAGTTCTTC	CASSPPSGYNEQFF	TRBV21-1	TRBJ2-1	NA	few
TGTGCCAGTAGTATAGGGTCAGGGAACTATGGCTACACCTTC	CASSIGSGNYGYTF	TRBV19	TRBJ1-2	NA	NA
TGTGCCAGTATCCGCGACAGGGTTGGGACTGAAGCTTTCTTT	CASIRDRVGTEAFF	TRBV19	TRBJ1-1	TRBD1	NA
TGTGCCAGCAGCTTGGGACAGGGCCACGAGCAGTACTTC	CASSLGQGHEQYF	TRBV12-3/TRBV12-4	TRBJ2-7	TRBD1	few
TGTGCCAGTAGTTTCGCGGAAACCTACGAGCAGTACTTC	CASSFAETYEQYF	TRBV19	TRBJ2-7	NA	NA
TGTGCCAGCAGCCAACCCCGTAGCGGGAGGAGCACAGATACGCAGTATTTT	CASSQPRSGRSTDTQYF	TRBV3-1/TRBV3-2	TRBJ2-3	TRBD2	NA
TGTGCCAGCAGCGCAGGACAGGGGGGTACCTATGGCTACACCTTC	CASSAGQGGTYGYTF	TRBV5-6	TRBJ1-2	TRBD1	NA
TGCGCCAGCAGCCTAGAGGGTGGCTCTGGGGCCAACGTCCTGACTTTC	CASSLEGGSGANVLTF	TRBV5-1	TRBJ2-6	NA	NA
TGTGCCAGCAGTAGTATGGGCAGGTCGACCGGGGAGCTGTTTTTT	CASSSMGRSTGELFF	TRBV6-5	TRBJ2-2	NA	NA
TGTGCTAGCCAGGGGGCAGATACGCAGTATTTT	CASQGADTQYF	TRBV12-5	TRBJ2-3	TRBD1	NA
TGTGCCAGCAGCGAAAGCGGGGGCACCTTCTACAATGAGCAGTTCTTC	CASSESGGTFYNEQFF	TRBV9	TRBJ2-1	TRBD2	NA
TGTGCCACTAACCGGGTTCCGGGAACACCTATGTCGGGGCAGTTCTTC	CATNRVPGTPMSGQFF	TRBV2	TRBJ2-1	NA	NA
TGTGCCAGCACCTCAGACAAGACAGGGGCCCTCCACTTT	CASTSDKTGALHF	TRBV5-6	TRBJ1-6	TRBD1	NA
TGCGCCAGCAGCATTGTTGCGGAGAACACTGAAGCTTTCTTT	CASSIVAENTEAFF	TRBV5-1	TRBJ1-1	NA	NA
TGTGCCAGCAGCTTAGGACAGTGGGCGAGGGAGACCCAGTACTTC	CASSLGQWARETQYF	TRBV5-6	TRBJ2-5	NA	once
TGTGCCAGCAGTCCCCGGGGGGAGTGGGCCTATGGCTACACCTTC	CASSPRGEWAYGYTF	TRBV6-5	TRBJ1-2	NA	few
TGTGCCAGCAGCCCGGGACTTGGAGGCCGATACGAGCAGTACTTC	CASSPGLGGRYEQYF	TRBV5-4	TRBJ2-7	NA	NA
TGCGCCAGCAGCTTGGCCAGCGGGGGGCTCAGCTCCTACGAGCAGTACTTC	CASSLASGGLSSYEQYF	TRBV5-1	TRBJ2-7	TRBD2	once
TGTGCCAGCTCACTGCACAGGGTTGATGAGCAGTTCTTC	CASSLHRVDEQFF	TRBV18	TRBJ2-1	NA	NA
TGTGCCAGCTCACCGACATCTAACTATGGCTACACCTTC	CASSPTSNYGYTF	TRBV18	TRBJ1-2	NA	once
TGTGCCAGCAGCGTAGGGACAGTCCTCTATGGCTACACCTTC	CASSVGTVLYGYTF	TRBV9	TRBJ1-2	NA	once
TGCGCCAGCAGCCACTTACGACAGCGCAATGAGCAGTTCTTC	CASSHLRQRNEQFF	TRBV4-1	TRBJ2-1	NA	NA
TGCGCCAGCAGTAACTCTGGTAGCGGGAGGTCAAATGAGCAGTTCTTC	CASSNSGSGRSNEQFF	TRBV10-2	TRBJ2-1	TRBD2	NA
TGCGCCAGCAGCTTGGAAGGGGGCATACGAGAAAAACTGTTTTTT	CASSLEGGIREKLFF	TRBV5-1	TRBJ1-4	TRBD1	NA
TGTGCCGCCGGGAGGGGGCCCTCCTACAATGAGCAGTTCTTC	CAAGRGPSYNEQFF	TRBV6-5	TRBJ2-1	NA	NA
TGTGCCAGCAGTTTGCAGGGTTACAATCAGCCCCAGCATTTT	CASSLQGYNQPQHF	TRBV28	TRBJ1-5	NA	NA
TGTGCCAGCAGCCAACTAGGCAAGTACAATGAGCAGTTCTTC	CASSQLGKYNEQFF	TRBV14	TRBJ2-1	NA	NA
TGTGCCAGCAGCTTAATGACAGGGGAGGATACGCAGTATTTT	CASSLMTGEDTQYF	TRBV11-2	TRBJ2-3	TRBD1	NA
TGTGCCAGCAGTGGGGACTCTCCCCGGCATGGCTACACCTTC	CASSGDSPRHGYTF	TRBV2	TRBJ1-2	NA	once
TGTGCCTGGAGTGGACAGGAGTCCTCCTACGAGCAGTACTTC	CAWSGQESSYEQYF	TRBV30	TRBJ2-7	NA	once
TGTGCCTGGAGTGTACAGCAATACACTGAAGCTTTCTTT	CAWSVQQYTEAFF	TRBV30	TRBJ1-1	NA	NA
TGTGCCAGCAGTGGCAGGGGACCCACTGAAGCTTTCTTT	CASSGRGPTEAFF	TRBV25-1	TRBJ1-1	NA	NA
TGTGCCAGCAGACTTGGTGCGTACAATGAGCAGTTCTTC	CASRLGAYNEQFF	TRBV12-3/TRBV12-4	TRBJ2-1	NA	few
TGTGCCAGTAGTACCCGGGGGGGGCTCATCACAGATACGCAGTATTTT	CASSTRGGLITDTQYF	TRBV19	TRBJ2-3	TRBD2	once
TGTGCCAGCAGCGTTCCCTCCGGAGAGACCCAGTACTTC	CASSVPSGETQYF	TRBV6-6	TRBJ2-5	NA	NA
TGTGCCAGCAGCCAATACAGCGGGAGGCCATCCACAGATACGCAGTATTTT	CASSQYSGRPSTDTQYF	TRBV14	TRBJ2-3	TRBD2	NA
TGTGCCAGCAGCCAAAGCGGGAGAACAGAGGCCGGGGAGCTGTTTTTT	CASSQSGRTEAGELFF	TRBV3-1/TRBV3-2	TRBJ2-2	TRBD2	NA
TGTGCCAGCAGCGGAACCGGGACAGCAACCTATGGCTACACCTTC	CASSGTGTATYGYTF	TRBV9	TRBJ1-2	TRBD1	NA
TGTGCCAGCAAAAAGATGGCCAGGTCCATGAACACTGAAGCTTTCTTT	CASKKMARSMNTEAFF	TRBV3-1/TRBV3-2	TRBJ1-1	NA	NA
TGCGCCAGCAGCTTGGACGGGAGGGCCGACAATGAGCAGTTCTTC	CASSLDGRADNEQFF	TRBV5-1	TRBJ2-1	TRBD2	NA
TGTGCCAGCAGCTTCGGTGGCAATCAGCCCCAGCATTTT	CASSFGGNQPQHF	TRBV5-8	TRBJ1-5	NA	NA
TGTGCCAGCAGCTTAGCGTTAGCGGGGGGGCAATATGAGCAGTTCTTC	CASSLALAGGQYEQFF	TRBV7-6	TRBJ2-1	TRBD2	NA
TGTGCCAGCAGTTTATTACTAGCGGGAGTGGAAGAAAACATTCAGTACTTC	CASSLLLAGVEENIQYF	TRBV28	TRBJ2-4	TRBD2	NA
TGTGCCAGCAGCCCTGGACTAGCGGAGCACAATGAGCAGTTCTTC	CASSPGLAEHNEQFF	TRBV3-1/TRBV3-2	TRBJ2-1	TRBD2	NA
TGCAGCGTTGAAAGGGAGGCAGTGGGCTACAATGAGCAGTTCTTC	CSVEREAVGYNEQFF	TRBV29-1	TRBJ2-1	NA	NA